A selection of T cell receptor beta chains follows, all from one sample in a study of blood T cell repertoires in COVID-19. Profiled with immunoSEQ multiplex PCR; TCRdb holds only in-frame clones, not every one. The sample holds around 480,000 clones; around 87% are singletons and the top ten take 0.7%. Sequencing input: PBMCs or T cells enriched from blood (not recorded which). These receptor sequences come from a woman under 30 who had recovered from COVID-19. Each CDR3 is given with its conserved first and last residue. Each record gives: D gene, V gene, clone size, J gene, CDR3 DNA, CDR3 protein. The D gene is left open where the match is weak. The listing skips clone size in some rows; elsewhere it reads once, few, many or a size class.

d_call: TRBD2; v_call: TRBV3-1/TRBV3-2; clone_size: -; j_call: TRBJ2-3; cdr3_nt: TGTGCCAGCAGCCGGAAGGGACTAGCGGGGGGCCGCGCAGATACGCAGTATTTT; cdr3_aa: CASSRKGLAGGRADTQYF
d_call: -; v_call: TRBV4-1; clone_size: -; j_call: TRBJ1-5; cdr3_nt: TGCGCCAGCAGCCGGGGGTTGGCGTGGGGGGTAGGACAGCCCCAGCATTTT; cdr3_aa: CASSRGLAWGVGQPQHF
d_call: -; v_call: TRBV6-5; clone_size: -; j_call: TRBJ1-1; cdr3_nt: TGTGCCAGCAGTCAGCGCGTGGTGGGCACTGAAGCTTTCTTT; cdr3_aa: CASSQRVVGTEAFF
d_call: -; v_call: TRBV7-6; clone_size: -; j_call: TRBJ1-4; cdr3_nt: TGTGCCAGCAGCTTAATTGAGGGGGTAAAACTGTTTTTT; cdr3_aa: CASSLIEGVKLFF
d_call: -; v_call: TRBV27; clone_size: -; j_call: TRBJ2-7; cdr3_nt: TGTGCCAGCAGTCGCAGGGGTCCTGGCTACGAGCAGTACTTC; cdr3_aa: CASSRRGPGYEQYF
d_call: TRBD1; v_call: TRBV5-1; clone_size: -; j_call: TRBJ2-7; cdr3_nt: TGCGCCAGCAGCCTTGGACAGGGGGTCGACGAGCAGTACTTC; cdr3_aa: CASSLGQGVDEQYF
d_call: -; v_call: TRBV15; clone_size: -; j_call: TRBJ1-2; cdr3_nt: TGTGCCACCAGCAGAGAGTATTCTGATGGCTACACCTTC; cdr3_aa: CATSREYSDGYTF
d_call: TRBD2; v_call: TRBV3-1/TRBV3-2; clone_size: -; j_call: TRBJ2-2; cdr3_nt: TGTGCCAGCTGCCTAGCGGGGGCTCAGTTGGCCGGGGAGCTGTTTTTT; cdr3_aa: CASCLAGAQLAGELFF
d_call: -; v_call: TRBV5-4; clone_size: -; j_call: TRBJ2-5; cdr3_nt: TGTGCCAGCGGGACCTCAGGGGAAAAGACCCAGTACTTC; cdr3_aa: CASGTSGEKTQYF
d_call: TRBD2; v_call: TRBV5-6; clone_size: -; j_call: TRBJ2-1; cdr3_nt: TGTGCCAGCAGCTTCCCTAGCGGGGGCGGGGATGAGCAGTTCTTC; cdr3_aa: CASSFPSGGGDEQFF
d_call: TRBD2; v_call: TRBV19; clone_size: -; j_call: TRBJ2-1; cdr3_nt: TGTGCCAGTAGTATAGCGGGGGGGCCTCATGAGCAGTTCTTC; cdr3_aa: CASSIAGGPHEQFF
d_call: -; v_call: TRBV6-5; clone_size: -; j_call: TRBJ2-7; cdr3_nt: TGTGCCTCCCGCCGCGGGGCTGGGTCACTCTACGAGCAGTACTTC; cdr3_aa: CASRRGAGSLYEQYF
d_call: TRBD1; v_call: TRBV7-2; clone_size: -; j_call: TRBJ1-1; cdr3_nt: TGTGCCAGCAGCTTAATGGACAGGGGGGACCCACGGGCTGAAGCTTTCTTT; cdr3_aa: CASSLMDRGDPRAEAFF
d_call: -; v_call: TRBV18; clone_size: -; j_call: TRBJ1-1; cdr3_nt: TGTGCCAGCTCCGGGGGGCTCAACACTGAAGCTTTCTTT; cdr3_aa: CASSGGLNTEAFF
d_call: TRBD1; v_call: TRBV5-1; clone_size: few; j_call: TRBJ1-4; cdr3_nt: TGCGCCAGCAGCTACGACAGGGGGGATAATGAAAAACTGTTTTTT; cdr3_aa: CASSYDRGDNEKLFF
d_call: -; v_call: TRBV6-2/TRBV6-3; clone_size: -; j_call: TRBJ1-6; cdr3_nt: TGTGCCAGCAGTTACCCGAGCTCCTATAATTCACCCCTCCACTTT; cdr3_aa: CASSYPSSYNSPLHF
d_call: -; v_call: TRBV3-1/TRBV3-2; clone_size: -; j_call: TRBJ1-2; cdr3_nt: TGTGCCAGCAGCTTACAGGGTTCCTATGGCTACACCTTC; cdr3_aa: CASSLQGSYGYTF
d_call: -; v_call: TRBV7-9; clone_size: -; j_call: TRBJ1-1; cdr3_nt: TGTGCCAGCAGCCTACCCTTGAACACTGAAGCTTTCTTT; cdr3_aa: CASSLPLNTEAFF
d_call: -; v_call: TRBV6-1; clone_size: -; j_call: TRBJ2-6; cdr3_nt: TGTGCCAGCAGTGAACAGGGAATGGGCTCTGGGGCCAACGTCCTGACTTTC; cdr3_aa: CASSEQGMGSGANVLTF
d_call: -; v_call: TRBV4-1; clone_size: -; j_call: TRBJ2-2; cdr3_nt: TGCGCCAGCAGCCACGGAACAGGGACCGGGGAGCTGTTTTTT; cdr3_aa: CASSHGTGTGELFF
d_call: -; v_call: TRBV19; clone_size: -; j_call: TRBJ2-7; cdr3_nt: TGTGCCAGTAGTATCAGGGGTAACTCCTACGAGCAGTACTTC; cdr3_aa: CASSIRGNSYEQYF
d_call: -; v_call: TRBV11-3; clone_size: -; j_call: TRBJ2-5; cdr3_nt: TGTGCCAGCAGCTTATACAGGGAAGAGACCCAGTACTTC; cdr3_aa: CASSLYREETQYF
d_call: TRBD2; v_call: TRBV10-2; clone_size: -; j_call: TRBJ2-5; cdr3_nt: TGCGCCAGCAGTGGATCGGGGGGGCGGGAGACCCAGTACTTC; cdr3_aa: CASSGSGGRETQYF
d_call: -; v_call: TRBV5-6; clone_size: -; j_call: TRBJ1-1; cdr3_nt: TGTGCCAGCAGCTTGTGGGTTACAGGGAACACTGAAGCTTTCTTT; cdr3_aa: CASSLWVTGNTEAFF
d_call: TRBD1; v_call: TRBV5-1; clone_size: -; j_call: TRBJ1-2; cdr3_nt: TGCGCCAGCAGCTTGGCCCTCTCCTCACAGGGGGACCATGGCTACACCTTC; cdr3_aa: CASSLALSSQGDHGYTF
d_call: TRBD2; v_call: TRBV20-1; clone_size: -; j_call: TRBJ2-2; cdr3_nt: TGCAGTGCTAGTCTTCACGGGGGGACCGGGGAGCTGTTTTTT; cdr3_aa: CSASLHGGTGELFF
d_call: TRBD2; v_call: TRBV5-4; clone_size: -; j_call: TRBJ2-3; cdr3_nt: TGTGCCAGCAGCTCCCCGGGGGGTACAGATACGCAGTATTTT; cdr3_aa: CASSSPGGTDTQYF
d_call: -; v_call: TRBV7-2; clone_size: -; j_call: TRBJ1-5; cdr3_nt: TGTGCCAGCAGCTTAAGTTCCAGCGATTCGCCCCAGCATTTT; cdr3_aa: CASSLSSSDSPQHF
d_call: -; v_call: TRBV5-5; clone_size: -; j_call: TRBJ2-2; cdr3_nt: TGTGCCAGCAGCCTTAACACCGGGGAGCTGTTTTTT; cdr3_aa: CASSLNTGELFF
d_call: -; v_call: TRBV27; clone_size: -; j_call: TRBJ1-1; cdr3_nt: TGTGCCAGCAGTTTGAATGGGTGGAGGTCTGAAGCTTTCTTT; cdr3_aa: CASSLNGWRSEAFF
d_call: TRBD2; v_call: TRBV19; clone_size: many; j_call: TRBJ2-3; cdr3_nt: TGTGCCAGTAGTGCTCACCCCGGGACTAGCGGGGGGGCACATACGCAGTATTTT; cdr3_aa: CASSAHPGTSGGAHTQYF
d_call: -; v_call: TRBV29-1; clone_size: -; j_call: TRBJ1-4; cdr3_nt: TGCAGCGTAGGTGTTAACAGCCTTAATGAAAAACTGTTTTTT; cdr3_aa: CSVGVNSLNEKLFF
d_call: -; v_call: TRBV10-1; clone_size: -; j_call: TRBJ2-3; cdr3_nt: TGCGCCAGCAGTGATCACCGGGGGGCTCCAGATACGCAGTATTTT; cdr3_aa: CASSDHRGAPDTQYF
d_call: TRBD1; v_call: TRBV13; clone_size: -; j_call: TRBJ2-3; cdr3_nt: TGTGCCAGCAGCTTAGCCTACAGGGGGTTGTCTGCAGATACGCAGTATTTT; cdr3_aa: CASSLAYRGLSADTQYF
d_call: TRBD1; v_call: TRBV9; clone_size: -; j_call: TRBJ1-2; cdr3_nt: TGTGCCAGCAGCGTCGACGATACCGGGACAGTGTCCTATGGCTACACCTTC; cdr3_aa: CASSVDDTGTVSYGYTF
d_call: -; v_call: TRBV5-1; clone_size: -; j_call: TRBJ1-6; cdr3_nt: TGCGCCAGCAGCTTGAACTTTGACAGCCGGAATTCACCCCTCCACTTT; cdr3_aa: CASSLNFDSRNSPLHF
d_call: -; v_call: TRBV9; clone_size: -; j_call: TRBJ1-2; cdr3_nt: TGTGCCAGCAGCGGTGGGCATGGCTACACCTTC; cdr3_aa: CASSGGHGYTF
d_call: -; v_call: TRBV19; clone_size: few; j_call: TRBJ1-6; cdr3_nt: TGTGCCAGTAGTTTACAGGAAGGGGGAAATTCACCCCTCCACTTT; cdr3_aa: CASSLQEGGNSPLHF
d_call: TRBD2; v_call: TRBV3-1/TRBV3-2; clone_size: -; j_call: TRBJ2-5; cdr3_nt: TGTGCCAGCAGCCAAGAGGGCGGGGGGACCCAATCGGAAGAGACCCAGTACTTC; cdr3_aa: CASSQEGGGTQSEETQYF
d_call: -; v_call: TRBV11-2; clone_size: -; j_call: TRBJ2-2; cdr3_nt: TGTGCCAGCAGCTTAACGGCCGGGGAGCTGTTTTTT; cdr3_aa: CASSLTAGELFF
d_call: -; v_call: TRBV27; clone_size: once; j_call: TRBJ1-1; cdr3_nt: TGTGCCAGCAGTTTATCGAGACAGACCTGGACTTTCTTT; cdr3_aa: CASSLSRQTWTFF